One sample yielded the 10 T cell receptor beta chains listed below, sequenced in a study of T cells in Graves' hyperthyroidism and ophthalmopathy. Amplification yielded TCR beta CDR3 regions, with RNA transcripts as the source. The study used the HTBI primer set for a first-round RT-PCR of the TCR CDR3. TCRdb re-analysed the multiplex PCR reads in MiXCR, keeping a single row per CDR3 protein. The table shows 150,000 to 200,000 distinct CDR3 sequences, with 15% to 20% occurring only once. Specimen: blood. These receptor sequences come from a woman aged 50 to 60 with Graves' hyperthyroidism.

The table lists this clonotype with many counts. The V call is TRBV12-3 or TRBV12-4, the J call TRBJ2-1; D unclear. This CDR3 has 13 amino acids. Trimming shortened V by 5 bases and J by 4 bases, and 9 bases separated the two germline ends. The CDR3 reads CASSLSRYNEQFF. The CDR3 bases are TGTGCCAGCAGTCTATCTAGGTACAATGAGCAGTTCTTC.

This clonotype has a handful of counts. This may arise from a read error, as a much more abundant clone is one base away. The CDR3 nucleotides are TGTGCCAGCAGCTTCCGGGGGAGCTCCTACAATGAGCAGTACTTC. It translates to CASSFRGSSYNEQYF. This chain connects TRBV11-3 to TRBJ2-1; TRBD2 might be the D (6 bases). The tail of the sequence fits TRBJ2-7 better, so the J call may be wrong. The CDR3 runs 15 residues. The germline CDR1 and CDR2 sequences are SGHNT and YENEEA.

V and J are TRBV2 and TRBJ1-5; TRBD1 is a possible D gene (6 bases). Germline CDR1 is SNHLY and CDR2 is FYNNEI. The CDR3 runs 14 residues. The ends were cut back, 7 bases at V and 7 bases at J, with 17 bases in the middle. CDR3 loop: CASNYRAANQPQHF. The DNA of the CDR3 is TGTGCCAGCAACTACAGGGCGGCGAACCAGCCCCAGCATTTT.

This chain joins TRBV12-3 or TRBV12-4 and TRBJ1-3; no reliable D call. The CDR3 extends over 12 amino acids. The germline V and J ends were trimmed by 8 bases and 1 base, with 6 bases remaining between them. The CDR3 bases are TGTGCCAGCTGGGCATCTGGAAACACCATATATTTT. Translated, it gives CASWASGNTIYF.

J is TRBJ1-5 and V is TRBV19; no clear D. This CDR3 contains 15 residues. CDR1 LNHDA and CDR2 SQIVND come from the germline V gene (reference sequence). V was shortened by 1 base and J by 4 bases, with 11 bases between the two germline ends. The DNA for the CDR3 is TGTGCCAGTAGTATAGTAAGCCAGACTAATCAGCCCCAGCATTTT. It codes for CASSIVSQTNQPQHF. Looking up the rest from reference TRBV19 and TRBJ1-5 gives the full variable domain: DGGITQSPKYLFRKEGQNVTLSCEQNLNHDAMYWYRQDPGQGLRLIYYSQIVNDFQKGDIAEGYSVSREKKESFPLTVTSAQKNPTAFYLCASSIVSQTNQPQHFGDGTRLSIL.

The chain combines TRBV19 with TRBJ2-2; weak D call: TRBD2 (5 bases). V dropped 9 bases and J dropped 8 bases, with 13 bases sitting between them. The CDR3 contains 12 residues. Germline V gives CDR1 LNHDA, CDR2 SQIVND (reference sequence). CDR3 sequence reads: CASLRGAGELFF. The DNA of the CDR3 is TGTGCCAGCCTTCGGGGTGCTGGGGAGCTGTTTTTT.

This clonotype was observed a few times. The chain couples TRBV5-1 to TRBJ2-1; D possibly corresponds to TRBD1 (5 bases). This CDR3 comprises 14 residues. In germline, CDR1 is SGHRS, CDR2 YFSETQ. Between the trimmed V and J ends, which lost 5 bases and 4 bases, there was a span of 13 bases. The CDR3 sequence is CASSLQGPYNEQFF. The DNA for the CDR3 is TGCGCCAGCAGTTTGCAGGGTCCGTACAATGAGCAGTTCTTC.

At least ten counts were recorded for this clonotype. The rearrangement joins TRBV20-1 to TRBJ2-3, with a weak D call TRBD1 (6 bases). This CDR3 region has 15 residues. Germline lookup yields CDR1 DFQATT and CDR2 SNEGSKA (reference sequence). Trimming stripped 5 bases from V and 0 bases from J, with 15 bases between. The CDR3 sequence: CSAEPRQASTDTQYF. DNA for the CDR3: TGCAGTGCTGAACCTAGACAGGCAAGCACAGATACGCAGTATTTT.

The table lists this clonotype with many counts. The chain is built from TRBV6-1 and TRBJ2-2; 8 nucleotides agree with TRBD2. This CDR3 is 15 amino acids long. V dropped 8 bases and J dropped 1; count of bases not matched to a gene: 6. CDR1 MNHNS and CDR2 SASEGT come from the germline V gene. The CDR3 DNA is TGTGCCAGCGCTGGACTAGCCCTGAACACCGGGGAGCTGTTTTTT. Amino acids: CASAGLALNTGELFF.

This clonotype was seen repeatedly, ten times or more. This chain links TRBV20-1 with TRBJ1-1; 10 nucleotides align to TRBD1. This CDR3 is 14 amino acids long. Per germline, CDR1 DFQATT and CDR2 SNEGSKA (reference sequence). The trim removed 6 bases at V and 1 base at J, leaving 5 bases unmatched. CDR3 region: CSALDRGKNTEAFF. Here the CDR3 DNA reads TGCAGTGCCCTGGACAGGGGGAAGAACACTGAAGCTTTCTTT.